A single sample gave rise to the 13 T cell receptor beta chains below, sequenced in a study of T-cell reconstitution after alpha-beta-depleted transplantation in children. Preparing the TCRbeta library involved the use of unique molecular identifiers. One entry per CDR3 protein, called by TCRdb with MiXCR from the PCR reads. The repertoire holds hundreds of thousands of distinct CDR3 sequences, with roughly a quarter as singletons. The specimen comprised PBMCs, sampled before TCRalphabeta/CD19-depleted stem cell transplant. These receptors were obtained from a girl aged 2-10 years with Fanconi anemia, due to receive a stem cell transplant.

This clonotype was recorded many times. The chain uses TRBV20-1 and TRBJ1-4; 7 nucleotides line up with TRBD1. The V and J ends lost 0 bases and 3 bases, in that order; junction bases with no gene match: 1. This CDR3 has 14 amino acids. Germline CDR1 reads DFQATT; CDR2 reads SNEGSKA (reference sequence). The CDR3 DNA sequence: TGCAGTGCTAGAGAAGGACAGGCTAATGAAAAACTGTTTTTT. Translation gives CSAREGQANEKLFF.

The chain's CDR3 is CASSLVRGIGYTF. In nucleotides, the CDR3 is TGTGCCAGCAGCTTAGTCAGGGGGATTGGCTACACCTTC. The genes are TRBV7-8 and TRBJ1-2; 7 bases agree with TRBD1. The germline gives CDR1 SGHVS, CDR2 FQNEAQ. Trimming took 1 base from V and 7 from J; bases not matched to a gene: 3. The length of the CDR3 is 13 residues.

This clonotype occurred a few times. This chain uses TRBV20-1 with TRBJ2-7; D might be TRBD2 (6 bases). Germline V lookup: CDR1 DFQATT, CDR2 SNEGSKA (reference sequence). The V end was cut by 0 bases, the J end by 0 bases, with 9 bases between. The CDR3 covers 14 residues. CDR3 loop: CSARDGGNSYEQYF. CDR3 nucleotide sequence: TGCAGTGCTAGAGATGGGGGGAACTCCTACGAGCAGTACTTC.

The table lists this clonotype with many counts. The rearrangement links TRBV20-1 to TRBJ2-7; D uncertain. The V end was cut by 6 bases, the J end by 5 bases, with 17 bases between. The CDR3 totals 13 residues. Germline V gene lookup returns CDR1 DFQATT and CDR2 SNEGSKA (reference sequence). CDR3 loop: CSARSSGLNEQYF. CDR3 coding DNA: TGCAGTGCAAGGAGCTCGGGTCTAAACGAGCAGTACTTC.

This clonotype was found many times. V usage is TRBV12-3 or TRBV12-4 and J usage is TRBJ2-5, with 7 bases identical to TRBD2. V was pared by 5 bases and J by 2 bases, with 2 bases of the junction left unmatched. The CDR3 is made up of 13 amino acids. CDR3 DNA sequence: TGTGCCAGCAGTGCTAGCGGTCAAGAGACCCAGTACTTC. It translates to CASSASGQETQYF.

This clonotype has a count of ten or more. The genes are TRBV7-3 and TRBJ2-3; no reliable D call. V lost 4 bases and J lost 2, with 16 bases in between. The CDR3 consists of 16 residues. The V gene's germline CDR1 is SGHTA and CDR2 FQGTGA. CDR3 region: CASSSSGVINTDTQYF. In nucleotides, the CDR3 is TGTGCCAGCAGCTCGTCTGGCGTTATTAACACAGATACGCAGTATTTT. Complete variable domain (other parts from reference TRBV7-3 and TRBJ2-3): GAGVSQTPSNKVTEKGKYVELRCDPISGHTALYWYRQSLGQGPEFLIYFQGTGAADDSGLPNDRFFAVRPEGSVSTLKIQRTERGDSAVYLCASSSSGVINTDTQYFGPGTRLTVL.

The genes are TRBV5-6 and TRBJ2-2; D not resolved. V was clipped by 2 bases and J by 0 bases, with 11 bases between them. In germline, CDR1 is SGHDT, CDR2 YYEEEE. This CDR3 contains 16 residues. The CDR3 nucleotides are TGTGCCAGCAGCTTCCTTACAGAAGCGAACACCGGGGAGCTGTTTTTT. Protein: CASSFLTEANTGELFF.

This clonotype came up once. This chain uses TRBV10-2 with TRBJ2-2, with D hard to call. V dropped 0 bases and J dropped 7 bases, with 6 bases sitting between them. Germline V CDR1 and CDR2: WSHSY, SAAADI. CDR3 size: 13 residues. The CDR3 sequence: CASSESMVGELFF. DNA of the CDR3: TGCGCCAGCAGTGAGTCGATGGTCGGGGAGCTGTTTTTT.

There are many counts of this clonotype. The genes are TRBV6-5 and TRBJ2-3, with 9 bases lining up with TRBD1. CDR1 and CDR2 from the germline V gene are MNHEY and SVGAGI. This CDR3 comprises 15 residues. The junction had 6 bases not matched to a gene; V was cut back by 1 base and J by 7 bases. The CDR3 here is CASSYLGQGRNTQYF. In DNA, the CDR3 is TGTGCCAGCAGTTACTTAGGACAGGGGCGAAATACGCAGTATTTT.

This clonotype has only a few counts. V and J are TRBV21-1 and TRBJ2-7; the D segment call TRBD2 is taken from the table without a DNA check. TRBV21-1 is a pseudogene locus. The CDR3 runs 15 residues. The CDR3 here is CASSKGLAGPYEQYF. Written as DNA, the CDR3 is TGTGCCAGCAGCAAGGGACTAGCGGGACCCTACGAGCAGTACTTC.

This clonotype was counted ten times or more. The chain couples TRBV20-1 to TRBJ2-4; either TRBD1 or TRBD2 may supply D (5 bases each). Germline lookup yields CDR1 DFQATT and CDR2 SNEGSKA (reference sequence). The CDR3 sequence is 12 residues long. V was cut by 6 bases and J by 6 bases, with 12 bases left in between. As DNA, the CDR3 is TGCAGTGCCATTCTTGGGGGAAACATTCAGTACTTC. This codes for CSAILGGNIQYF.

In its sample, this clonotype was seen many times. The J gene is TRBJ2-7, the V gene TRBV29-1; D is uncertain. CDR3 length: 12 residues. The V gene's germline CDR1 is SQVTM and CDR2 ANQGSEA. V was trimmed by 4 bases and J by 6 bases, leaving 13 bases between them. The CDR3 DNA sequence: TGCAGCGTTGGTCAGGTGGAAGGCGAGCAGTACTTC. It is translated as CSVGQVEGEQYF.

On this clonotype: Without the conserved terminal phenylalanine or tryptophan, this CDR3 likely stems from a read error. The J gene is TRBJ1-1, the V gene TRBV20-1; the D is unclear. Trimming pared 7 bases from V and 0 bases from J, leaving 15 bases between. The CDR3 has 14 residues. Germline-derived CDR1 and CDR2 are DFQATT and SNEGSKA (reference sequence). The DNA of the CDR3 is TGCAGTGGGGCGGTTAATTATATGAACACTGAAGCTTTCTGT. Translation: CSGAVNYMNTEAFC.